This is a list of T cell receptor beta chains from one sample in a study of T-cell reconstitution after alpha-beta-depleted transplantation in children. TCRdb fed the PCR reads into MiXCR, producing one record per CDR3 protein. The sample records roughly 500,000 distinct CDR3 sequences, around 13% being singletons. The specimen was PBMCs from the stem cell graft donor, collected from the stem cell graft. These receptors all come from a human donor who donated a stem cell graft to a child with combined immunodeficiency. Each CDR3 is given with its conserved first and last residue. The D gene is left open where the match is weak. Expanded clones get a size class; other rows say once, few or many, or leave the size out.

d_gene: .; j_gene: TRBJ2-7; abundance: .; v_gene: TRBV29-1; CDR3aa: CSVVYMRTVIGSSYEQYF; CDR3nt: TGCAGCGTTGTATATATGCGGACGGTAATTGGGAGCTCCTACGAGCAGTACTTC
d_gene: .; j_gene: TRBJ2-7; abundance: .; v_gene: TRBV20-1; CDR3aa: CSAPDRTRNPYEQYF; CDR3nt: TGCAGTGCCCCCGATCGGACACGGAACCCCTACGAGCAGTACTTC
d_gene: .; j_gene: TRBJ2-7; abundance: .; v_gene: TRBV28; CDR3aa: CASSLPVSYEQYF; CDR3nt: TGTGCCAGCAGTTTACCGGTGAGCTACGAGCAGTACTTC
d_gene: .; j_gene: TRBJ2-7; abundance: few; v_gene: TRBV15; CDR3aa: CATSRGKAYEQYF; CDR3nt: TGTGCCACCAGCAGAGGAAAGGCCTACGAGCAGTACTTC
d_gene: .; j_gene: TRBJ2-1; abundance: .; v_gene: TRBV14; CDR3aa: CASSLPHNEQFF; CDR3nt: TGTGCCAGCAGCCTCCCACACAATGAGCAGTTCTTC
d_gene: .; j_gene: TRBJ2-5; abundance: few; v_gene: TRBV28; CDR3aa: CASSSPRILEGGETQYF; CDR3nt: TGTGCCAGCAGTTCCCCCAGGATACTAGAGGGGGGAGAGACCCAGTACTTC
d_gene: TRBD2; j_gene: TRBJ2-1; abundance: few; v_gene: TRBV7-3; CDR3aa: CASSLNTGGEQFF; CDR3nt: TGTGCCAGCAGCTTAAATACGGGAGGGGAGCAGTTCTTC
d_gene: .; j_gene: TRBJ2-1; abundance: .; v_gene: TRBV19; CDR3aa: CASSSSRDGQQFF; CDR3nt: TGTGCCAGTAGTTCCTCACGGGACGGGCAGCAGTTCTTC
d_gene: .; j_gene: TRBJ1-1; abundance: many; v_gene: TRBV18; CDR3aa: CASSPGAAEAFF; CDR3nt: TGTGCCAGCTCACCGGGAGCAGCCGAAGCTTTCTTT
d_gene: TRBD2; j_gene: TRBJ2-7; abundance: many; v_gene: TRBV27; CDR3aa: CASSPGTSGSLEQYF; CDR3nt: TGTGCCAGCAGTCCCGGGACTAGCGGGAGTTTAGAGCAGTACTTC
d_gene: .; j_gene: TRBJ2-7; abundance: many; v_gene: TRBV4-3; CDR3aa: CASSQDHGYEQYF; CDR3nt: TGCGCCAGCAGCCAAGATCACGGCTACGAGCAGTACTTC
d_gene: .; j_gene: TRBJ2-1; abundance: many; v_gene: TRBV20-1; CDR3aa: CSASGRSYNEQFF; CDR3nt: TGCAGTGCTAGCGGGAGATCCTACAATGAGCAGTTCTTC
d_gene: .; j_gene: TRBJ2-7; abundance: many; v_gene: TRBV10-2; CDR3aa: CASGTGTIHGYEQYF; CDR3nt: TGCGCCAGCGGAACCGGGACAATTCATGGCTACGAGCAGTACTTC
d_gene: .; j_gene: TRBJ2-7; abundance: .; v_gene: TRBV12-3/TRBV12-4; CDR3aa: CASSPRITGIYEQYF; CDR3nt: TGTGCCAGCAGTCCCCGTATTACAGGAATCTACGAGCAGTACTTC
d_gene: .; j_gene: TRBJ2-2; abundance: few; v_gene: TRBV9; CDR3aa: CASSSPIGAGELFF; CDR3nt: TGTGCCAGCAGCAGTCCAATCGGTGCAGGGGAGCTGTTTTTT
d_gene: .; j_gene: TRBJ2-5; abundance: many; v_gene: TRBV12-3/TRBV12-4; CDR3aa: CASSLGQKETQYF; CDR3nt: TGTGCCAGCAGTTTGGGTCAGAAGGAGACCCAGTACTTC
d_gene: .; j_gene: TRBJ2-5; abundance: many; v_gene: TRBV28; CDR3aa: CASSLPRRERSETQYF; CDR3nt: TGTGCCAGCAGCCTACCCAGACGGGAGAGGTCGGAGACCCAGTACTTC
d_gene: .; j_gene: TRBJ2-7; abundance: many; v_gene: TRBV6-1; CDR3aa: CASSDSGTSYEQYF; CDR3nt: TGTGCCAGCAGTGATAGCGGAACCTCCTACGAGCAGTACTTC
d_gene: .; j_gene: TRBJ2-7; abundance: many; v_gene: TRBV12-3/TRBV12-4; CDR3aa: CASSPLASYEQYF; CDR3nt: TGTGCCAGCAGCCCTCTAGCGTCCTACGAGCAGTACTTC
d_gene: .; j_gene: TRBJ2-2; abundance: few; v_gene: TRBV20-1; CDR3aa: CSARGTGELFF; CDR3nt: TGCAGTGCTCGGGGCACCGGGGAGCTGTTTTTT
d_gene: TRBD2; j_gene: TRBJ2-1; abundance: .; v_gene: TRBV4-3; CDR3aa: CASSQVTGGGSYNEQFF; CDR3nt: TGCGCCAGCAGCCAAGTCACGGGAGGGGGCTCCTACAATGAGCAGTTCTTC
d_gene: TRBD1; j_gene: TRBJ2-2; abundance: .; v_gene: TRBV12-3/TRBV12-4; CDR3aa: CASSLEEDRVYTGELFF; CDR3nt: TGTGCCAGCAGTTTAGAGGAGGACAGGGTATATACCGGGGAGCTGTTTTTT
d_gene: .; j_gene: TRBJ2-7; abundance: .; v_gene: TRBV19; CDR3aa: CASEGAPAYEQYF; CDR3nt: TGTGCCAGTGAAGGAGCCCCAGCCTACGAGCAGTACTTC
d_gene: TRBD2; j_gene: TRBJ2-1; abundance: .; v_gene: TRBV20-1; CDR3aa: CSARDGTSGLYNEQFF; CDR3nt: TGCAGTGCTAGAGACGGGACTAGCGGACTATACAATGAGCAGTTCTTC
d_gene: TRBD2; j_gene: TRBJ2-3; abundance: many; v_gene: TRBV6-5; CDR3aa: CASSYSAGGSTDTQYF; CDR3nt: TGTGCCAGCAGTTACTCTGCGGGGGGTAGCACAGATACGCAGTATTTT
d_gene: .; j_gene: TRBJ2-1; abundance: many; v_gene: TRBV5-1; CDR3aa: CASSFAPDNEQFF; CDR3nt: TGCGCCAGCAGCTTTGCGCCGGACAATGAGCAGTTCTTC
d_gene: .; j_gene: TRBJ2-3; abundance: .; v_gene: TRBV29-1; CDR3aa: CSVLWNTDTQYF; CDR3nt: TGCAGCGTTCTTTGGAACACAGATACGCAGTATTTT
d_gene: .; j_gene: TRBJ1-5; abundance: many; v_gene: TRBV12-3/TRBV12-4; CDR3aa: CASSSPGGGQPQHF; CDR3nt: TGTGCCAGCAGTTCCCCCGGGGGAGGACAGCCCCAGCATTTT
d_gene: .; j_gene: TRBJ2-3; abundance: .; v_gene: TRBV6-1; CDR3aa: CASRPHDGTDTQYF; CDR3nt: TGTGCCAGCAGGCCACACGACGGCACAGATACGCAGTATTTT
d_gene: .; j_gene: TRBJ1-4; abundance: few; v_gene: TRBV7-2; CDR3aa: CASSLSPGGKLFF; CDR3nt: TGTGCCAGCAGCTTAAGCCCGGGGGGAAAACTGTTTTTT
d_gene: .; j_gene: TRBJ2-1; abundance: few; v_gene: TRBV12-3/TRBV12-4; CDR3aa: CASSLMNEQFF; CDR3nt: TGTGCCAGCAGTTTGATGAATGAGCAGTTCTTC
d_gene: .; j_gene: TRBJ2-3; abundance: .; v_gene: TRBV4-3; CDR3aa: CASSPLGNGGQIRDTQYF; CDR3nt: TGCGCCAGCAGCCCCCTCGGAAACGGGGGCCAGATTAGAGATACGCAGTATTTT
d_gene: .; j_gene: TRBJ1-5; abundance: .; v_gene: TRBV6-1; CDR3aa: CASMKGSQPQHF; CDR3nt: TGTGCCAGCATGAAGGGGAGCCAGCCCCAGCATTTT
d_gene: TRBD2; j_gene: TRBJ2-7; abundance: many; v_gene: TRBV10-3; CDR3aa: CAISGAGAYEQYF; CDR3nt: TGTGCCATCAGTGGAGCGGGGGCCTACGAGCAGTACTTC
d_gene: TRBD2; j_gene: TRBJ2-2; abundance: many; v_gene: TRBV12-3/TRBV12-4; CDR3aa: CASSLELAGNANTGELFF; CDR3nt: TGTGCCAGCAGTTTAGAACTAGCGGGAAACGCGAACACCGGGGAGCTGTTTTTT
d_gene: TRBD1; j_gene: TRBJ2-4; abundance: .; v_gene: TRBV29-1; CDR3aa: CSVEEGGRWSIQYF; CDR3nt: TGCAGCGTTGAAGAAGGGGGCCGCTGGAGCATTCAGTACTTC